Listed below are T cell receptor beta chains from one sample, sequenced in a study of response to subunit inactivated influenza vaccine. One entry per CDR3 protein, called by TCRdb with MiXCR from the RT-PCR reads. The repertoire holds 250,000 to 350,000 distinct CDR3 sequences, approximately 20% seen once, with approximately 10% in the top ten. This material consisted of PBMCs from blood, taken approximately 22 months after vaccination. Source of these receptors: a man aged 50 to 75 who received an inactivated influenza vaccine. Both conserved end residues are part of each CDR3. The D gene is left open where the match is weak. Size is stated for part of the rows, as once, few or many counts, or as a class when the clone is expanded.

d_call j_call v_call clone_size cdr3_length cdr3_nt cdr3_aa
TRBD2 TRBJ2-7 TRBV6-2/TRBV6-3 - 13 TGTGCCAGCAAGCCGGGACTAGCGGACGAGCAGTACTTC CASKPGLADEQYF
- TRBJ2-5 TRBV3-1 - 13 TGTGCCAGCAGCCAATTGACTCAAGAGACCCAGTACTTC CASSQLTQETQYF
- TRBJ1-4 TRBV4-3 many 15 TGCGCCAGCAGCCAAGATTGGGGGGCAGGAGAAAAACTGTTTTTT CASSQDWGAGEKLFF
- TRBJ1-5 TRBV12-3/TRBV12-4 - 16 TGTGCCAGCCGCTCGGGAGGGACGGGAAACAATCAGCCCCAGCATTTT CASRSGGTGNNQPQHF
- TRBJ2-6 TRBV20-1 few 14 TGCAGTGCTAGGAACCCCTCTGGGGCCAACGTCCTGACTTTC CSARNPSGANVLTF
- TRBJ2-1 TRBV18 - 16 TGTGCCAGCTCACCCCCGGGGGGCACCTCCTACAATGAGCAGTTCTTC CASSPPGGTSYNEQFF
- TRBJ2-1 TRBV12-3/TRBV12-4 few 12 TGTGCCAGCAGCCGTACTAGCTCTGAGCAGTTCTTC CASSRTSSEQFF
- TRBJ1-3 TRBV4-3 - 15 TGCGCCAGCAGCCAAGATTTCCGCGGGAGAAACACCATATATTTT CASSQDFRGRNTIYF
- TRBJ2-5 TRBV7-2 - 15 TGTGCCAGCATCCAATCGACAGTCTCCCCAGAGACCCAGTACTTC CASIQSTVSPETQYF
- TRBJ2-3 TRBV27 - 14 TGTGCCAGCAGTTTCTTGTTGGCCCCAGATACGCAGTATTTT CASSFLLAPDTQYF
- TRBJ1-6 TRBV20-1 - 17 TGCAGTGCTAGAGCTGTAGTCGGGTCGTACGCTAATTCACCCCTCCACTTT CSARAVVGSYANSPLHF
- TRBJ1-1 TRBV5-1 few 15 TGCGCCAGCAGCTTGGAAACACAGGTTAACACTGAAGCTTTCTTT CASSLETQVNTEAFF
TRBD2 TRBJ2-5 TRBV12-3/TRBV12-4 - 15 TGTGCCAGCAGTTTAGGTAGCGGGAGATCCGAGACCCAGTACTTC CASSLGSGRSETQYF
- TRBJ2-2 TRBV2 few 11 TGTGCCAGCAGGACCACCGGGGAGCTGTTTTTT CASRTTGELFF
- TRBJ2-1 TRBV29-1 - 14 TGCAGCGTTGTGAGTCGGGCCATATCTGGGGAGCAGTTCTTC CSVVSRAISGEQFF
TRBD1 TRBJ1-5 TRBV12-3/TRBV12-4 many 14 TGTGCCAGCAGAAGGGACAGGGGACGTCAGCCCCAGCATTTT CASRRDRGRQPQHF
- TRBJ1-2 TRBV7-6 few 16 TGTGCCAGCAGCCCCGAGGGGCAGGGCTCTCGCTATGGCTACACCTTC CASSPEGQGSRYGYTF
- TRBJ1-6 TRBV7-8 few 14 TGTGCCAGTTCACCGGGATCCAATAATTCACCCCTCCACTTT CASSPGSNNSPLHF
TRBD2 TRBJ2-7 TRBV3-1 - 16 TGTGCCAGCAGCCAGGAAAGCGGGAGAGGGTCCTACGAGCAGTACTTC CASSQESGRGSYEQYF
TRBD1 TRBJ1-1 TRBV20-1 - 15 TGCAGTGCTCCGCCGGGACAGGGCGGGTACACTGAAGCTTTCTTT CSAPPGQGGYTEAFF
TRBD2 TRBJ2-5 TRBV5-1 few 15 TGCGCCAGCAGCTTGAGTCCCGGGGGGCAAGAGACCCAGTACTTC CASSLSPGGQETQYF
TRBD2 TRBJ2-1 TRBV6-1 - 18 TGTGCCAGCAGTCCCCCTTTAGGGTCGGGACTAGCCTACAATGAGCAGTTCTTC CASSPPLGSGLAYNEQFF
TRBD1 TRBJ1-2 TRBV19 few 14 TGTGCCAGTATTGACAGGGGACGTCTCTATGGCTACACCTTC CASIDRGRLYGYTF
- TRBJ2-1 TRBV7-9 - 14 TGTGCCAGCAGCTCCCGGGACTTATACAATGAGCAGTTCTTC CASSSRDLYNEQFF
- TRBJ2-2 TRBV7-9 - 16 TGTGCCAGCAGCCCCCCGGCAGGTAGCTACACCGGGGAGCTGTTTTTT CASSPPAGSYTGELFF
- TRBJ2-7 TRBV6-2/TRBV6-3 - 15 TGTGCCAGCAGTCCCATGCGGCTGATATCCTACGAGCAGTACTTC CASSPMRLISYEQYF
- TRBJ2-7 TRBV7-8 many 17 TGTGCCAGCAGCTTTCCAAACCGGACAGCCACGGGTTTCGAGCAGTACTTC CASSFPNRTATGFEQYF
TRBD2 TRBJ2-1 TRBV11-1 few 19 TGTGCCAGCAGCCGATACATCCGGACTAGCGGGAGGGCCTTGGATGAGCAGTTCTTC CASSRYIRTSGRALDEQFF
TRBD1 TRBJ1-4 TRBV27 few 15 TGTGCCAGCAGTTTTTTTCGGACAGGGGTAGAAAAACTGTTTTTT CASSFFRTGVEKLFF
- TRBJ1-3 TRBV30 - 12 TGTGCCCACGCTTTGGGTGGAAACACCATATATTTT CAHALGGNTIYF
- TRBJ1-1 TRBV5-1 - 15 TGCGCCAGCAGCCAAGAAGGGGGGGCGGGCACTGAAGCTTTCTTT CASSQEGGAGTEAFF